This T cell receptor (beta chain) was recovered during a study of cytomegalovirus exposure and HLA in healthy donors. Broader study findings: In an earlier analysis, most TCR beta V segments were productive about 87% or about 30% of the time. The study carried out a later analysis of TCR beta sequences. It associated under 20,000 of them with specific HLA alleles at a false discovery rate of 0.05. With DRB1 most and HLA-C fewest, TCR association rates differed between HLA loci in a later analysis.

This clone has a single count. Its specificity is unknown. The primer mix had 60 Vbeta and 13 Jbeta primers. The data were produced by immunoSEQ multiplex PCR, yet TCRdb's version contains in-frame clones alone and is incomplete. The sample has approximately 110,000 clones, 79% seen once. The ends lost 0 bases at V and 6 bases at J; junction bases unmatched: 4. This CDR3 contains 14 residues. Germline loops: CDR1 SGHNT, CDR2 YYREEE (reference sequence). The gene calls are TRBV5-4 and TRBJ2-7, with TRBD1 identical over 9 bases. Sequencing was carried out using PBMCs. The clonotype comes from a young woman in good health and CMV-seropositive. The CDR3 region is CASSLGTGVGEQYF. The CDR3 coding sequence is TGTGCCAGCAGCTTGGGGACAGGGGTGGGCGAGCAGTACTTC.